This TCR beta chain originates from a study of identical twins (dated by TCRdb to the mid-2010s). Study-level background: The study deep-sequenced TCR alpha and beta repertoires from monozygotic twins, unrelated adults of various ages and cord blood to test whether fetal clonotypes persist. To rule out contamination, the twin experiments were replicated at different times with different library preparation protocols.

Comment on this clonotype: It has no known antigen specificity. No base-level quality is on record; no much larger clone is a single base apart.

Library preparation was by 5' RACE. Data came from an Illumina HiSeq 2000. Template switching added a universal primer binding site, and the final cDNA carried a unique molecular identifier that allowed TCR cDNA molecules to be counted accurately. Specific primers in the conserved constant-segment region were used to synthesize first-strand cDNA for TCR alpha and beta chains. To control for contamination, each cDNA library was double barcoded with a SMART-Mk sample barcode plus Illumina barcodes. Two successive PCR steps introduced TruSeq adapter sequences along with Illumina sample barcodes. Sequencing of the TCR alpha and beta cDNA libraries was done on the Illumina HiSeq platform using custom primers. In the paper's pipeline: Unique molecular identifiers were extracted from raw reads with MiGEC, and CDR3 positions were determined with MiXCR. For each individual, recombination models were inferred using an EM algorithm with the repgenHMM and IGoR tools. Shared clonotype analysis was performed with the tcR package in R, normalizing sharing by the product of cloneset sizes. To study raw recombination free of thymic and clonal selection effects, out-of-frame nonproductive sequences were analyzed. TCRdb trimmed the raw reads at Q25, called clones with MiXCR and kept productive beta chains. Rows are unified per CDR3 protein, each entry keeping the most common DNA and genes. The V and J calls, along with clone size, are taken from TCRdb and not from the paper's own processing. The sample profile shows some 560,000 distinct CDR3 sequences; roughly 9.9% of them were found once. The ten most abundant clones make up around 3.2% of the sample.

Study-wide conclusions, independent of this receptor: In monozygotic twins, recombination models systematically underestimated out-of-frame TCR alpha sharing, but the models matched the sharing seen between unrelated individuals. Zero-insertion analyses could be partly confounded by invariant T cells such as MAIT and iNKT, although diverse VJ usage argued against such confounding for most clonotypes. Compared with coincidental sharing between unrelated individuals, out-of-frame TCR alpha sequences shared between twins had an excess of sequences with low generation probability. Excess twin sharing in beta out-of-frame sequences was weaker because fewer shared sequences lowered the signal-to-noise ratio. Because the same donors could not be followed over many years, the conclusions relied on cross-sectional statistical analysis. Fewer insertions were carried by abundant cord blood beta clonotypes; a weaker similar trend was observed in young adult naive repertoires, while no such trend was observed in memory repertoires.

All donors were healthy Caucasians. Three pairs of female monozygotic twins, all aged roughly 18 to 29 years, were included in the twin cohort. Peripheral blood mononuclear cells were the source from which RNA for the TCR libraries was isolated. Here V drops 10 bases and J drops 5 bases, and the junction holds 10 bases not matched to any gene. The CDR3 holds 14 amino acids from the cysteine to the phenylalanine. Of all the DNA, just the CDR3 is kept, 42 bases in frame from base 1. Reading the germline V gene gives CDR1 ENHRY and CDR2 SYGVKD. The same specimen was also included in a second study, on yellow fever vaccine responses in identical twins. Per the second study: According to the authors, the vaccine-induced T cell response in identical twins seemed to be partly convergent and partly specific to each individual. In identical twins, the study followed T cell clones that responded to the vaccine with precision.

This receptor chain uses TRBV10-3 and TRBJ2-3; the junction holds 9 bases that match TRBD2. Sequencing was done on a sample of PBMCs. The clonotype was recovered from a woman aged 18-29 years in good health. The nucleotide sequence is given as TGTGCCAGTAAACAAGCGGGGGGCCAAGATACGCAGTATTTT. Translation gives CASKQAGGQDTQYF.